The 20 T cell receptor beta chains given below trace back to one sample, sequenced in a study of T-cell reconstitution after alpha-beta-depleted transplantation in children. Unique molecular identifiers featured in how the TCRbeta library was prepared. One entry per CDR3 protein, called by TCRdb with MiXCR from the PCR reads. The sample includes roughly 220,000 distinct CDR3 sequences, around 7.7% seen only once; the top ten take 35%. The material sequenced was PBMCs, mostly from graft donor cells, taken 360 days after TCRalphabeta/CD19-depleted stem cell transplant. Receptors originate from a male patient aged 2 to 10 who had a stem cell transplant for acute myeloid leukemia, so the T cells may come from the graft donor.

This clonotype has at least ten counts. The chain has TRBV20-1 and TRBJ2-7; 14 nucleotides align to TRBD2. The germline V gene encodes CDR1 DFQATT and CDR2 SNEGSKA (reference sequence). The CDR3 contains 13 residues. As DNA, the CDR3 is TGCAGTGCTCGATCCGGGACTAGCGGGGGACACGTCGTC. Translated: CSARSGTSGGHVV.

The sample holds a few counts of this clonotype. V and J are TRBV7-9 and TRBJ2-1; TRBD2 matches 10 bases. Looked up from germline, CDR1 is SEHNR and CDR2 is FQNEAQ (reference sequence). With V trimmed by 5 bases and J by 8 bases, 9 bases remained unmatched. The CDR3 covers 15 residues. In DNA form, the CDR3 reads TGTGCCAGCAGCCTAGGGCCTAGCGGGGGCCATGAGCAGTTCTTC. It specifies CASSLGPSGGHEQFF.

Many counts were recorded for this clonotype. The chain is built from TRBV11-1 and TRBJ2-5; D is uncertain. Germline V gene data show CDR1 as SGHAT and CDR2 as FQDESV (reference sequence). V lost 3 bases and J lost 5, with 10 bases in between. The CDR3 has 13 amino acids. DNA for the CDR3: TGTGCCAGCAGCTTCTCGGAGTTGGAGACCCAGTACTTC. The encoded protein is CASSFSELETQYF.

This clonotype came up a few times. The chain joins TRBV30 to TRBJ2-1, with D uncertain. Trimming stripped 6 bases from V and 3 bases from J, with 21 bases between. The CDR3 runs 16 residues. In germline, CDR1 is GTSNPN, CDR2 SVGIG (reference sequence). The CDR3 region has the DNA TGTGCCTGTGAGCTGTGGTGGGGAACCAACTACAATGAGCAGTTCTTC. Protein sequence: CACELWWGTNYNEQFF.

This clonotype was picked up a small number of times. The CDR3 DNA reads TGCGCCAGCAGCGGGGGACTAGCGCTGGACTACAATGAGCAGTTCTTC. Amino acids: CASSGGLALDYNEQFF. The V and J genes are TRBV5-1 and TRBJ2-1, with TRBD2 identical over 10 bases. Germline V lookup: CDR1 SGHRS, CDR2 YFSETQ. V gave up 4 bases and J gave up 3 bases; unmatched junction bases: 7. The CDR3 runs to 16 residues.

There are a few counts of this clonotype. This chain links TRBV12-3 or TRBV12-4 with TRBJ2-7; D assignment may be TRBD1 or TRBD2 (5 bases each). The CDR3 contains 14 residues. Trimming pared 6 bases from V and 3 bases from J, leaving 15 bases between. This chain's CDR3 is CASSSGPGYYEQYF. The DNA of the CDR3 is TGTGCCAGCAGCTCAGGGCCGGGATACTACGAGCAGTACTTC.

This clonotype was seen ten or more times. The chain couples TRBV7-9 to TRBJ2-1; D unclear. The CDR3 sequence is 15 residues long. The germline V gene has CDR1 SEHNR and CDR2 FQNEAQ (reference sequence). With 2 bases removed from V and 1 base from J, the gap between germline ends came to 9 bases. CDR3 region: CASSLFPGSYNEQFF. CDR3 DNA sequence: TGTGCCAGCAGCTTATTTCCGGGTTCCTACAATGAGCAGTTCTTC.

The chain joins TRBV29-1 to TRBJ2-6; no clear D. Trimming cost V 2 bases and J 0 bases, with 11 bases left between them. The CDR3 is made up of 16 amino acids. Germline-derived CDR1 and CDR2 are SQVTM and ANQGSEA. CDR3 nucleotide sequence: TGCAGCGTTGAATCCCCCGGAGTCTCTGGGGCCAACGTCCTGACTTTC. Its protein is CSVESPGVSGANVLTF.

DNA for the CDR3: TGTGCCAGCAGTTTAGCGGACGGTTGGGGCAATCAGCCCCAGCATTTT. It is translated as CASSLADGWGNQPQHF. The chain carries TRBV12-3 or TRBV12-4 and TRBJ1-5, with D uncertain. V lost 0 bases and J 2 bases, leaving 11 bases between the germline ends. CDR3 size: 16 residues.

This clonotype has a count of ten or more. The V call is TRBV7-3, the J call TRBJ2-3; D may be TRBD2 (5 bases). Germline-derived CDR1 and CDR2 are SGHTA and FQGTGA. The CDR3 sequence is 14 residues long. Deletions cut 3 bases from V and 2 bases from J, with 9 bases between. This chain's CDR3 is CASSLRLFTDTQYF. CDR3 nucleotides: TGTGCCAGCAGCTTGAGACTATTCACAGATACGCAGTATTTT.

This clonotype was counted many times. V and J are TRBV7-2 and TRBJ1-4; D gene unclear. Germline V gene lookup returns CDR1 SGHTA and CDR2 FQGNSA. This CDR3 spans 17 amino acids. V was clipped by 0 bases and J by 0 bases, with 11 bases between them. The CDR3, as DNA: TGTGCCAGCAGCTTAGCGTCTGAGCCGACAACTAATGAAAAACTGTTTTTT. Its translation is CASSLASEPTTNEKLFF. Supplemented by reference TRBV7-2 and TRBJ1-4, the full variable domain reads GAGVSQSPSNKVTEKGKDVELRCDPISGHTALYWYRQSLGQGLEFLIYFQGNSAPDKSGLPSDRFSAERTGGSVSTLTIQRTQQEDSAVYLCASSLASEPTTNEKLFFGSGTQLSVL.

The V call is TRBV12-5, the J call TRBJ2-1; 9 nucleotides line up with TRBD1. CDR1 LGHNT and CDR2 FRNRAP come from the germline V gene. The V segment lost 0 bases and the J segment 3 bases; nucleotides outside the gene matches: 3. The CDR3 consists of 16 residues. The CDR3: CASGLVGTGLYNEQFF. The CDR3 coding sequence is TGTGCTAGTGGTTTGGTAGGGACAGGGCTCTACAATGAGCAGTTCTTC.

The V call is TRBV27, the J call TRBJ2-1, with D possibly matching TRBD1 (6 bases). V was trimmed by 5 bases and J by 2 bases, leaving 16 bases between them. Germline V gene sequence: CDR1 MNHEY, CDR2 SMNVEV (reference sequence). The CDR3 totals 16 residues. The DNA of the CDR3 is TGTGCCAGCAGTAACATCTTGGACAGTCCCTACAATGAGCAGTTCTTC. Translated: CASSNILDSPYNEQFF.

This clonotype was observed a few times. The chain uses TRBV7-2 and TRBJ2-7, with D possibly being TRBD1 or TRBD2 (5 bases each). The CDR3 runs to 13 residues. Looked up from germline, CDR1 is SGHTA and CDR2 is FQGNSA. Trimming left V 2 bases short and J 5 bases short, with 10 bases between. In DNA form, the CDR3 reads TGTGCCAGCAGCTTAACGGGACCGGACGAGCAGTACTTC. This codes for CASSLTGPDEQYF.

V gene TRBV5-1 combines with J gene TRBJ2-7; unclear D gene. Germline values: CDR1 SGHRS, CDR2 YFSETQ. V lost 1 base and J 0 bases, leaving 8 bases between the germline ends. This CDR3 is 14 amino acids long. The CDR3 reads CASSLHSFSYEQYF. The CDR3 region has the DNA TGCGCCAGCAGCTTGCACAGCTTCTCCTACGAGCAGTACTTC. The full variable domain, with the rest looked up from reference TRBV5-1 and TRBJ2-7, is KAGVTQTPRYLIKTRGQQVTLSCSPISGHRSVSWYQQTPGQGLQFLFEYFSETQRNKGNFPGRFSGRQFSNSRSEMNVSTLELGDSALYLCASSLHSFSYEQYFGPGTRLTVT.

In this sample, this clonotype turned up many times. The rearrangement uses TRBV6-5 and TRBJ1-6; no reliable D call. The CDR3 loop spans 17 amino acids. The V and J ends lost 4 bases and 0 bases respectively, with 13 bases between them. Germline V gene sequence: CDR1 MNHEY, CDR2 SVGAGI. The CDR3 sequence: CASSSVMSRSYNSPLHF. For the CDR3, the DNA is TGTGCCAGCAGTTCGGTCATGAGCCGCTCCTATAATTCACCCCTCCACTTT.

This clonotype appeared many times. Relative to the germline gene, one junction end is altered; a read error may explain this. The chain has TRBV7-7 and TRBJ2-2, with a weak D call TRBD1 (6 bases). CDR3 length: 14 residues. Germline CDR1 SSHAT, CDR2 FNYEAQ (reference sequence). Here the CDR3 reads CASSPYRDTGELFF. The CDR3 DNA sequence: TGTGCTAGCAGCCCGTACAGGGACACCGGGGAGCTGTTTTTT. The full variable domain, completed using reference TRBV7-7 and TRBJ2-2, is GAGVSQSPRYKVTKRGQDVTLRCDPISSHATLYWYQQALGQGPEFLTYFNYEAQPDKSGLPSDRFSAERPEGSISTLTIQRTEQRDSAMYRCASSPYRDTGELFFGEGSRLTVL.

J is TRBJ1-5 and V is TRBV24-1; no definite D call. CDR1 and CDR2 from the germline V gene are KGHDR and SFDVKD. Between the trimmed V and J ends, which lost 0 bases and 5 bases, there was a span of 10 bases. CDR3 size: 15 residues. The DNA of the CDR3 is TGTGCCACCAGTGATTTGGGAGGGAACGATCAGCCCCAGCATTTT. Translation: CATSDLGGNDQPQHF.

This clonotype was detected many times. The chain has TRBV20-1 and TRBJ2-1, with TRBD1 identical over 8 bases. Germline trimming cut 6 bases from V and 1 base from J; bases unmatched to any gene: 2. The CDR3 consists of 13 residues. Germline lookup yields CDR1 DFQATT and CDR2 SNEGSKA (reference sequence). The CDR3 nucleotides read TGCAGTGCGAACAGGGGGTCCTACAATGAGCAGTTCTTC. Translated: CSANRGSYNEQFF.

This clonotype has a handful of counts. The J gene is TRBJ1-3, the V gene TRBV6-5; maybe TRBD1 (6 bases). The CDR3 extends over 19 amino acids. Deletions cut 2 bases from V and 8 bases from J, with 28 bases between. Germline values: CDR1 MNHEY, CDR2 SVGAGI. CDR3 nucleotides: TGTGCCAGCAGTTACCCCCCCCTGGCCCCCGGGTCATCAGGGGACACCATATATTTT. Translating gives CASSYPPLAPGSSGDTIYF.